The 27 T cell receptor beta chains presented below share a single source sample, sequenced in a study of T cell repertoires in cytomegalovirus infection. These TCRs are of unknown antigen specificity. TCRdb redid the calling of the reads with MiXCR, one entry per CDR3 protein. The data contain 310,000 or so distinct CDR3 sequences, just under 25% of them singletons. The sample here was cultured PBMCs, taken from culture after CMV antigen stimulation. Source of these receptors: a human donor in good health (CMV status not recorded). Some clones in this sample may be carry-over from other donors' samples.

This chain uses TRBV6-5 with TRBJ1-6; possible D gene TRBD1, 6 bases. Germline V gene lookup returns CDR1 MNHEY and CDR2 SVGAGI. The germline V and J ends were trimmed by 11 bases and 0 bases, with 17 bases remaining between them. This CDR3 region has 16 residues. Written as DNA, the CDR3 is TGTGCCGCAGCGGGCAGGGGCGGCTCCTATAATTCACCCCTCCACTTT. The encoded protein is CAAAGRGGSYNSPLHF.

This clonotype was seen many times. The chain has TRBV4-1 and TRBJ2-3; TRBD2 aligns across 8 bases. Per the germline V gene, CDR1 is MGHRA and CDR2 is YSYEKL. Trimming at V came to 1 base and at J to 1 base, leaving 4 bases not matched to a gene. CDR3 length: 16 residues. The CDR3 bases are TGCGCCAGCAGCCAAGTACTAGCGGCCCGCACAGATACGCAGTATTTT. Encoded protein: CASSQVLAARTDTQYF.

This clonotype was counted only a few times. J is TRBJ1-5 and V is TRBV6-1, with 7 positions matching TRBD1. Germline assignment: CDR1 MNHNS and CDR2 SASEGT. The CDR3 extends over 14 amino acids. Trimming took 6 bases from V and 1 from J; bases not matched to a gene: 3. The CDR3 protein is CASRTGQSNQPQHF. Written as DNA, the CDR3 is TGTGCCAGCAGGACGGGACAGAGCAATCAGCCCCAGCATTTT.

CDR3 sequence reads: CASSSHQTLPGQGQETQYF. The DNA for the CDR3 is TGTGCCAGCAGTTCCCACCAAACCCTCCCGGGACAGGGGCAAGAGACCCAGTACTTC. The rearrangement uses TRBV28 and TRBJ2-5, with 10 bases identical to TRBD1. From germline, CDR1 is MDHEN and CDR2 SYDVKM. Trimming at V came to 4 bases and at J to 2 bases, leaving 16 bases not matched to a gene. CDR3 size: 19 residues. Looking up the rest from reference TRBV28 and TRBJ2-5 gives the full variable domain: DVKVTQSSRYLVKRTGEKVFLECVQDMDHENMFWYRQDPGLGLRLIYFSYDVKMKEKGDIPEGYSVSREKKERFSLILESASTNQTSMYLCASSSHQTLPGQGQETQYFGPGTRLLVL.

There are a few counts of this clonotype. This chain uses TRBV7-2 with TRBJ2-1; D is ambiguous. Germline V gene sequence: CDR1 SGHTA, CDR2 FQGNSA. V lost 5 bases and J lost 4, with 15 bases in between. The CDR3 has 15 residues. CDR3 loop: CASSVRRSFYNEQFF. In DNA form, the CDR3 reads TGTGCCAGCAGCGTACGTAGGAGTTTTTACAATGAGCAGTTCTTC.

This clonotype has a handful of counts. The chain combines TRBV7-3 with TRBJ2-1, with 14 bases that match TRBD2. Looked up from germline, CDR1 is SGHTA and CDR2 is FQGTGA. The CDR3 runs to 15 residues. V shed 5 bases and J 10 bases; nucleotides not matched to a gene: 7. The CDR3 loop reads CASSLLTSGRGEQFF. In DNA, the CDR3 is TGTGCCAGCAGCCTTCTGACTAGCGGGAGGGGGGAGCAGTTCTTC.

This clonotype was observed a few times. This chain connects TRBV19 to TRBJ2-2, with a possible D match to TRBD2 (5 bases). Germline V gives CDR1 LNHDA, CDR2 SQIVND (reference sequence). V shed 4 bases and J shed 3 bases, with 9 bases lying between them. The CDR3 length is 14 residues. CDR3 region: CASSRWRDTGELFF. The CDR3, as DNA: TGTGCCAGTAGTAGATGGCGGGACACCGGGGAGCTGTTTTTT. Filled out from reference TRBV19 and TRBJ2-2, the complete variable domain reads DGGITQSPKYLFRKEGQNVTLSCEQNLNHDAMYWYRQDPGQGLRLIYYSQIVNDFQKGDIAEGYSVSREKKESFPLTVTSAQKNPTAFYLCASSRWRDTGELFFGEGSRLTVL.

This clonotype appeared a few times. The rearrangement uses TRBV28 and TRBJ1-1; no clear D. Germline V gives CDR1 MDHEN, CDR2 SYDVKM. V lost 7 bases, J lost 2 bases, and 5 bases lay in between. There are 11 residues in the CDR3. Written as DNA, the CDR3 is TGTGCCAGCAAGTCAAACACTGAAGCTTTCTTT. It is translated as CASKSNTEAFF.

The chain has TRBV7-9 and TRBJ1-5; TRBD1 aligns across 7 bases. The CDR3 loop spans 15 amino acids. Germline CDR1 is SEHNR and CDR2 is FQNEAQ (reference sequence). V gave up 7 bases and J gave up 5 bases; unmatched junction bases: 11. The CDR3 loop is CASTSGTVGDQPQHF. CDR3 DNA: TGTGCCAGCACCTCCGGGACAGTGGGAGATCAGCCCCAGCATTTT.

This clonotype was counted a few times. The chain links TRBV7-9 to TRBJ2-2, with 9 bases aligning to TRBD1. CDR1 is SEHNR and CDR2 is FQNEAQ in the germline V gene (reference sequence). With 4 bases clipped from V and 8 bases from J, the junction kept 11 bases outside the gene matches. This CDR3 has 16 residues. The chain's CDR3 is CASSSAGTGLSGELFF. The CDR3 bases are TGTGCCAGCAGCTCCGCCGGGACAGGGTTATCTGGGGAGCTGTTTTTT. Supplemented by reference TRBV7-9 and TRBJ2-2, the full variable domain reads DTGVSQNPRHKITKRGQNVTFRCDPISEHNRLYWYRQTLGQGPEFLTYFQNEAQLEKSRLLSDRFSAERPKGSFSTLEIQRTEQGDSAMYLCASSSAGTGLSGELFFGEGSRLTVL.

The chain couples TRBV20-1 to TRBJ2-5; 8 nucleotides align to TRBD2. Germline V gene lookup returns CDR1 DFQATT and CDR2 SNEGSKA (reference sequence). The J segment lost 5 bases and the V segment lost 5 bases, leaving 7 bases of the junction unmatched. The CDR3 extends over 13 amino acids. The CDR3 is CSASGLAHETQYF. The DNA for the CDR3 is TGCAGTGCTTCTGGACTAGCTCATGAGACCCAGTACTTC.

The V call is TRBV28, the J call TRBJ1-2; 8 positions match TRBD1. This CDR3 has 12 residues. CDR1 MDHEN and CDR2 SYDVKM come from the germline V gene. Trimming cost V 10 bases and J 8 bases; bases outside gene matches: 9. CDR3 sequence: CATVGQVRGYTF. The CDR3 DNA sequence: TGTGCCACCGTGGGACAGGTTCGCGGCTACACCTTC.

This clonotype was detected ten times or more. The chain joins TRBV11-2 to TRBJ2-7; possible D gene TRBD2, 7 bases. Germline V CDR1 and CDR2: SGHAT, FQNNGV. The CDR3 length is 17 residues. V was trimmed by 4 bases and J by 7 bases, leaving 26 bases between them. DNA for the CDR3: TGTGCCAGCAGCTACCTCGCGGGGGCTAGCGGCCGGCTGGAGCAGTACTTC. Protein sequence: CASSYLAGASGRLEQYF.

The chain carries TRBV9 and TRBJ1-6, with a possible D match to TRBD1 (5 bases). CDR1 and CDR2 (germline): SGDLS, YYNGEE. The CDR3 contains 13 residues. Trimming removed 5 bases at V and 8 bases at J, with 11 bases between. The CDR3 spells CASRLTEDSPLHF. The DNA of the CDR3 is TGTGCCAGCAGGTTGACAGAGGATTCACCCCTCCACTTT.

The chain combines TRBV10-3 with TRBJ2-3; D remains unclear. V was shortened by 6 bases and J by 6 bases, with 10 bases between the two germline ends. The CDR3 has 12 residues. Looked up from germline, CDR1 is ENHRY and CDR2 is SYGVKD. The CDR3, as DNA: TGTGCCATCAGCTTCTTGGGGGATACGCAGTATTTT. Encoded protein: CAISFLGDTQYF.

This clonotype has at least ten counts. CDR3 bases: TGTGCCAGCAACTCTGGCTACAATGAGCAGTTCTTC. This sequence encodes CASNSGYNEQFF. The chain links TRBV6-1 to TRBJ2-1; D not certain. The CDR3 has 12 amino acids. Germline V CDR1 and CDR2: MNHNS, SASEGT. Trimming took off 7 bases at V and 3 bases at J, with 7 bases between the two ends.

The chain joins TRBV7-2 to TRBJ1-1, with D perhaps TRBD1 (5 bases). The CDR3 consists of 16 residues. Germline loops: CDR1 SGHTA, CDR2 FQGNSA. V gave up 1 base and J gave up 0 bases, with 12 bases separating them. The CDR3 sequence is CASSLVVWGMNTEAFF. The CDR3 DNA reads as TGTGCCAGCAGCTTAGTGGTTTGGGGGATGAACACTGAAGCTTTCTTT.

This clonotype was seen only a few times. The rearrangement uses TRBV12-3 or TRBV12-4 and TRBJ1-3; 7 positions match TRBD1. Trimming at V came to 6 bases and at J to 3 bases, leaving 14 bases not matched to a gene. This CDR3 comprises 17 residues. This chain's CDR3 is CASRATGVPSDGNTIYF. CDR3 bases: TGTGCCAGCAGAGCAACAGGGGTCCCCTCTGATGGAAACACCATATATTTT.

This clonotype occurred a few times. The rearrangement uses TRBV15 and TRBJ2-1; D uncertain. Germline-derived CDR1 and CDR2 are LNHNV and YYDKDF (reference sequence). V shed 0 bases and J shed 10 bases, with 10 bases lying between them. There are 13 residues in the CDR3. Here the CDR3 reads CATSRDFSGEQFF. The CDR3 DNA is TGTGCCACCAGCAGAGATTTTTCCGGGGAGCAGTTCTTC.

Only a few counts were recorded for this clonotype. This chain connects TRBV11-2 to TRBJ2-1; 7 nucleotides line up with TRBD2. Per germline, CDR1 SGHAT and CDR2 FQNNGV. The trim removed 0 bases at V and 5 bases at J, leaving 4 bases unmatched. CDR3 length: 15 amino acids. Here the CDR3 reads CASSLEGREHNEQFF. DNA for the CDR3: TGTGCCAGCAGCTTAGAAGGGCGGGAGCACAATGAGCAGTTCTTC.

This clonotype was seen repeatedly, ten times or more. This chain connects TRBV7-2 to TRBJ2-5; TRBD2 matches 7 bases. The CDR3 is made up of 16 amino acids. In germline, CDR1 is SGHTA, CDR2 FQGNSA. V lost 5 bases to trimming and J lost 4 bases; unmatched junction nucleotides: 13. CDR3 DNA: TGTGCCAGCAGCCCCTCTACGGGAGGTGGGGGAGAGACCCAGTACTTC. Protein product: CASSPSTGGGGETQYF.

The sample holds a few counts of this clonotype. The chain uses TRBV2 and TRBJ2-5; TRBD2 matches at 14 bases. The germline V gene has CDR1 SNHLY and CDR2 FYNNEI. V gave up 3 bases and J gave up 4 bases; unmatched junction bases: 1. There are 15 residues in the CDR3. The CDR3 loop reads CASSEGTSGRETQYF. The CDR3 DNA reads TGTGCCAGCAGTGAGGGGACTAGCGGGAGAGAGACCCAGTACTTC.

This clonotype appeared a few times. V is TRBV7-8 and J is TRBJ2-1; maybe TRBD2 (5 bases). The CDR3 is 15 residues long. Germline CDR1 and CDR2: SGHVS and FQNEAQ. The V end lost 0 bases, the J end lost 3 bases, and 9 bases lay between the germline ends. The DNA of the CDR3 is TGTGCCAGCAGCTTAGCGCGGAGCGGCTACAATGAGCAGTTCTTC. Residues: CASSLARSGYNEQFF. The variable domain in full, completed from reference TRBV7-8 and TRBJ2-1, reads GAGVSQSPRYKVAKRGQDVALRCDPISGHVSLFWYQQALGQGPEFLTYFQNEAQLDKSGLPSDRFFAERPEGSVSTLKIQRTQQEDSAVYLCASSLARSGYNEQFFGPGTRLTVL.

This sequence joins TRBV6-5 and TRBJ2-3; 13 nucleotides match TRBD2. The germline V gene has CDR1 MNHEY and CDR2 SVGAGI. Trimming took 7 bases from V and 7 from J; bases not matched to a gene: 5. This CDR3 spans 14 amino acids. Here the CDR3 DNA reads TGTGCCAGCAAGGGGACTAGCGGGGCCCATACGCAGTATTTT. This codes for CASKGTSGAHTQYF.

This chain joins TRBV29-1 and TRBJ2-3, with TRBD2 identical over 7 bases. The germline V gene has CDR1 SQVTM and CDR2 ANQGSEA. The CDR3 totals 11 residues. V dropped 3 bases and J dropped 6; count of bases not matched to a gene: 0. The CDR3 region is CSVEGGDTQYF. The CDR3 DNA reads as TGCAGCGTTGAGGGGGGGGATACGCAGTATTTT.

This clonotype has at least ten counts. This chain uses TRBV7-2 with TRBJ1-2; D is perhaps TRBD1 (6 bases). The CDR3 runs 13 residues. Trimming shortened V by 2 bases and J by 10 bases, and 14 bases separated the two germline ends. Per the germline V gene, CDR1 is SGHTA and CDR2 is FQGNSA. CDR3 residues: CASSLTRGGVYTF. Here the CDR3 DNA reads TGTGCCAGCAGCTTAACCAGGGGAGGTGTCTACACCTTC.

The CDR3 DNA reads TGCGCCAGCAGCCAAGATGGGCCAGGGTCAAACACTGAAGCTTTCTTT. This translates into CASSQDGPGSNTEAFF. The chain employs TRBV4-1 and TRBJ1-1; a weak D match, TRBD1 (5 bases). CDR1 is MGHRA, CDR2 YSYEKL, per germline. V was trimmed by 0 bases and J by 2 bases, leaving 13 bases between them. The CDR3 extends over 16 amino acids.